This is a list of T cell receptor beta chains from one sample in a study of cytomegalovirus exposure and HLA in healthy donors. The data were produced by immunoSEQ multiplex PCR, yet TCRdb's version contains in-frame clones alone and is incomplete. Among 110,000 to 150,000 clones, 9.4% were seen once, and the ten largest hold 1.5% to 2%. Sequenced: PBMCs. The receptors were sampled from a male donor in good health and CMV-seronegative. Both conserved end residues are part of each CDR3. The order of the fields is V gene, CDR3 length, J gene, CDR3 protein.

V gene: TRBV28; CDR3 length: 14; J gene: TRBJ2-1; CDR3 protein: CASRSSGGANEQFF
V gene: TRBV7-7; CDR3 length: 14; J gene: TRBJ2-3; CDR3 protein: CASSTGTASDTQYF
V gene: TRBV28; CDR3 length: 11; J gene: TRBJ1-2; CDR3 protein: CASGQIYGYTF
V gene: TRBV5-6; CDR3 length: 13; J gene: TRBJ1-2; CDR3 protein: CASSRRQGDGYTF
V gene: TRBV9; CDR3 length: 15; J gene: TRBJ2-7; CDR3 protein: CASSVSAGIVYEQYF
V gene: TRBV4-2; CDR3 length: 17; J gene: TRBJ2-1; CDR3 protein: CASSQGPSGFSYNEQFF
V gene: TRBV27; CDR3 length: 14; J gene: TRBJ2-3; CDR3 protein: CASSLTRLVRTQYF
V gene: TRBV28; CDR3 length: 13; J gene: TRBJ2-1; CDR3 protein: CAHKAGGAYEQFF
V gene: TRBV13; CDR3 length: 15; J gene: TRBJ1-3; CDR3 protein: CAGSLGYRAGNTIYF
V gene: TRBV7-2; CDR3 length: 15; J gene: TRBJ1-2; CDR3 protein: CASSLGGGLNYGYTF
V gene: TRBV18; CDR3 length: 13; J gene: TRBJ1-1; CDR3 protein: CASSPLESTEAFF
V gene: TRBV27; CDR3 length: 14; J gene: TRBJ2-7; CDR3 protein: CASSRDGSPYEQYF
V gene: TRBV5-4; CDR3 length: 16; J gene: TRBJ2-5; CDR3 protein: CASSPLGGAYQETQYF
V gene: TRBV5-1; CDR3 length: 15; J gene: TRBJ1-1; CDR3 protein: CASRADGPSNTEAFF
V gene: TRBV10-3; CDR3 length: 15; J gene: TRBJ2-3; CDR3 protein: CAISQTSGSTDTQYF
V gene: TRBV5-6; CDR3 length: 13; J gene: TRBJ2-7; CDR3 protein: CASSPGESYEQYF
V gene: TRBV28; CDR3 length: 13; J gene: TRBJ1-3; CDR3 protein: CASSPPGRNTIYF
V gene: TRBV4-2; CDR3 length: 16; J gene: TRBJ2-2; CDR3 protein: CASSQTSGRRTGELFF
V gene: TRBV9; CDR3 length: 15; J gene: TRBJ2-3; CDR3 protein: CASSVSSQVTDTQYF
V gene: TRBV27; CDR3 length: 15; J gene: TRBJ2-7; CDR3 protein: CASSSGTGSSYEQYF
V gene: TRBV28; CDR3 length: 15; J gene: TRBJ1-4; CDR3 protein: CASSSGEGLGEKLFF
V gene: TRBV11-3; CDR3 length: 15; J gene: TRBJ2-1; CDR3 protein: CASSLETSGYNEQFF
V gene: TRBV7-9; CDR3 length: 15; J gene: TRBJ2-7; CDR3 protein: CASRNLDRERNEQYF
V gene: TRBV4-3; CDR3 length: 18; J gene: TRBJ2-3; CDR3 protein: CASSQDTSGRAGADTQYF
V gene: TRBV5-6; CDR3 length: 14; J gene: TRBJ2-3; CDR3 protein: CASSFEGWTDTQYF
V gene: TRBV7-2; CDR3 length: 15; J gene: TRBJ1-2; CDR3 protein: CASSPTTDRSGGYTF
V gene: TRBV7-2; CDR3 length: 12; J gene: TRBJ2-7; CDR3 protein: CASSSVRLEQYF
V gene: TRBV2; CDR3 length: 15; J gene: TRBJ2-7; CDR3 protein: CASSEARGRAYEQYF
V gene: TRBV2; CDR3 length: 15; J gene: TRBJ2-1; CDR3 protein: CARYLQREPYNEQFF
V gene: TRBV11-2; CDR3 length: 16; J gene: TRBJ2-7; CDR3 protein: CASSFQLAGIPYEQYF
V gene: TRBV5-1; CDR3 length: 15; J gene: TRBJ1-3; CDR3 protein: CASSRETGSGNTIYF
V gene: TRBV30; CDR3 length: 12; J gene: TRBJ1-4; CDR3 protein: CAWSRGGEKLFF